Below are 28 T cell receptor beta chains sequenced from a single sample in a study of T cell responses to AZD1222 COVID-19 vaccine. Using immunoSEQ multiplex PCR, the repertoire was profiled, and TCRdb retains in-frame clones only, with some absent. The data hold roughly 110,000 clones, with roughly 87% observed a single time. Specimen: peripheral blood, collected on day 0 of AZD1222 vaccination. These receptors came from an adult in good health.

The J gene is TRBJ1-4, the V gene TRBV10-1; D is undetermined. The CDR3 length is 14 residues. Trimming shortened V by 9 bases and J by 0 bases, and 11 bases separated the two germline ends. Germline V lookup: CDR1 WNHNN, CDR2 SYGVQD (reference sequence). In nucleotides, the CDR3 is TGCGCCAGTCTAGGGATGGCAACTAATGAAAAACTGTTTTTT. This translates into CASLGMATNEKLFF.

The rearrangement joins TRBV28 to TRBJ2-7; TRBD2 aligns across 7 bases. This CDR3 has 18 residues. With 4 bases clipped from V and 0 bases from J, the junction kept 15 bases outside the gene matches. CDR1 is MDHEN, CDR2 SYDVKM, per germline. In DNA form, the CDR3 reads TGTGCCAGCAGTTCCACCGGGGAGGGCTTAAGGAGCTCCTACGAGCAGTACTTC. Translation gives CASSSTGEGLRSSYEQYF.

This sequence joins TRBV6-5 and TRBJ2-3, with 8 bases aligning to TRBD1. The V and J ends lost 4 bases and 4 bases, in that order; junction bases with no gene match: 7. Germline V CDR1 and CDR2: MNHEY, SVGAGI. This CDR3 spans 15 amino acids. The CDR3 reads CASSLQGGSADTQYF. The CDR3 DNA reads TGTGCCAGCAGTTTACAGGGGGGTTCCGCAGATACGCAGTATTTT.

This clone has more than one count but fewer than ten. The chain is built from TRBV29-1 and TRBJ1-1; 7 positions agree with TRBD1. The trim removed 5 bases at V and 5 bases at J, leaving 8 bases unmatched. CDR1 is SQVTM and CDR2 is ANQGSEA in the germline V gene. This CDR3 spans 13 amino acids. The CDR3 nucleotides read TGCAGCGTTATCAGGGGGTTCGATACTGAAGCTTTCTTT. This sequence encodes CSVIRGFDTEAFF.

The genes are TRBV2 and TRBJ1-5; D call uncertain. Germline V CDR1 and CDR2: SNHLY, FYNNEI. This CDR3 has 15 amino acids. Trimming cost V 0 bases and J 7 bases, with 13 bases left between them. The CDR3 sequence: CASSEALEIGQPQHF. CDR3 nucleotides: TGTGCCAGCAGTGAAGCGCTGGAAATCGGGCAGCCCCAGCATTTT.

This clone was seen only once. This chain connects TRBV25-1 to TRBJ2-5; the match to TRBD2 covers 9 bases. CDR3 length: 15 residues. The germline gives CDR1 MGHDK, CDR2 SYGVNS. The trim removed 7 bases at V and 4 bases at J, leaving 10 bases unmatched. The CDR3 DNA reads TGTGCCAGCACCCCAACTAGCGGGCCCTTAGAGACCCAGTACTTC. Protein sequence: CASTPTSGPLETQYF.

The chain has TRBV4-2 and TRBJ2-7, with 7 bases lining up with TRBD2. Looked up from germline, CDR1 is LGHNA and CDR2 is YNFKEQ. The CDR3 is 16 residues long. The J segment lost 3 bases and the V segment lost 1 base, leaving 9 bases of the junction unmatched. CDR3 in DNA: TGTGCCAGCAGCCAAGCGGGAGGCAGGGTGGGCTACGAGCAGTACTTC. This translates into CASSQAGGRVGYEQYF.

The V and J genes are TRBV30 and TRBJ1-1; 7 nucleotides align to TRBD1. This CDR3 has 16 residues. Germline V gene sequence: CDR1 GTSNPN, CDR2 SVGIG (reference sequence). Losses at the gene ends were 3 bases for V and 0 bases for J; bases not matched to a gene: 10. Here the CDR3 reads CAWSLLDRSMNTEAFF. CDR3 sequence (DNA): TGTGCCTGGAGCCTTCTGGACAGGAGTATGAACACTGAAGCTTTCTTT.

The chain is built from TRBV12-3 or TRBV12-4 and TRBJ1-1; perhaps TRBD1 as D (6 bases). The CDR3 length is 12 residues. Trimming stripped 2 bases from V and 5 bases from J, with 6 bases between. CDR3 DNA sequence: TGTGCCAGCAGTTTAAGGGGGACTGAAGCTTTCTTT. It specifies CASSLRGTEAFF.

V and J are TRBV23-1 and TRBJ1-6, with a tentative D call TRBD1 (5 bases). TRBV23-1 is an ORF, with its function uncertain. The V end lost 10 bases, the J end lost 0 bases, and 13 bases lay between the germline ends. The CDR3 sequence is 15 residues long. CDR3 sequence reads: CATWDLNSYNSPLHF. CDR3 bases: TGCGCCACCTGGGACCTTAACTCCTATAATTCACCCCTCCACTTT.

V usage is TRBV5-1 and J usage is TRBJ2-5, with TRBD1 matching 7 bases. The trim removed 5 bases at V and 3 bases at J, leaving 4 bases unmatched. Germline V gives CDR1 SGHRS, CDR2 YFSETQ. CDR3 length: 13 amino acids. CDR3 region: CASRKGAEETQYF. In nucleotides, the CDR3 is TGCGCCAGCAGGAAGGGGGCCGAAGAGACCCAGTACTTC.

This chain connects TRBV5-4 to TRBJ2-5; 15 nucleotides agree with TRBD2. V lost 3 bases, J lost 5 bases, and 5 bases stayed unmatched. CDR1 and CDR2 (germline): SGHNT, YYREEE (reference sequence). This CDR3 has 16 residues. The CDR3 is CASSWTSGRAGETQYF. CDR3 nucleotide sequence: TGTGCCAGCAGCTGGACTAGCGGGAGGGCCGGGGAGACCCAGTACTTC.

The chain joins TRBV3-1 (or the pseudogene TRBV3-2) to TRBJ1-6; possible D gene TRBD1, 5 bases. Trimming left V 3 bases short and J 7 bases short, with 13 bases between. CDR3 length: 15 amino acids. Germline V gene data show CDR1 as LGHDT and CDR2 as YNNKEL (reference sequence). The CDR3 protein is CASSHRGVANSPLHF. The CDR3, as DNA: TGTGCCAGCAGCCACCGGGGGGTGGCGAATTCACCCCTCCACTTT.

The chain combines TRBV6-4 with TRBJ2-2; D remains unclear. The CDR3 has 15 amino acids. Germline V gene lookup returns CDR1 MRHNA and CDR2 SNTAGT. V was cut by 3 bases and J by 1 base, with 9 bases left in between. The CDR3 is CASSDRAENTGELFF. DNA of the CDR3: TGTGCCAGCAGTGATAGGGCAGAGAACACCGGGGAGCTGTTTTTT.

The gene calls are TRBV19 and TRBJ2-1, with 16 bases fitting TRBD2. V lost 2 bases, J lost 7 bases, and 5 bases stayed unmatched. CDR3 length: 17 residues. Germline CDR1 and CDR2: LNHDA and SQIVND (reference sequence). CDR3 amino acids: CASSIREGLAGGNEQFF. In DNA form, the CDR3 reads TGTGCCAGTAGTATACGGGAGGGACTAGCGGGAGGGAATGAGCAGTTCTTC. Supplemented by reference TRBV19 and TRBJ2-1, the full variable domain reads DGGITQSPKYLFRKEGQNVTLSCEQNLNHDAMYWYRQDPGQGLRLIYYSQIVNDFQKGDIAEGYSVSREKKESFPLTVTSAQKNPTAFYLCASSIREGLAGGNEQFFGPGTRLTVL.

In this sample, this clone turned up a few times. The rearrangement uses TRBV3-1 (or the pseudogene TRBV3-2) and TRBJ1-6; 8 bases fit TRBD1. The CDR3 is 12 residues long. The ends lost 6 bases at V and 8 bases at J; junction bases unmatched: 0. Per germline, CDR1 LGHDT and CDR2 YNNKEL (reference sequence). The CDR3 is CASRDRDSPLHF. DNA for the CDR3: TGTGCCAGCAGGGACAGGGATTCACCCCTCCACTTT.

This chain uses TRBV7-2 with TRBJ1-5; tentative D call: TRBD1 (6 bases). Germline values: CDR1 SGHTA, CDR2 FQGNSA. The ends were cut back, 0 bases at V and 6 bases at J, with 12 bases in the middle. CDR3 length equals 15 residues. The CDR3 DNA sequence: TGTGCCAGCAGCTTAGCCGGGGGGCAGGTTCAGCCCCAGCATTTT. Translated: CASSLAGGQVQPQHF.

The chain joins TRBV19 to TRBJ2-1, with D tentatively TRBD1 (6 bases). The germline CDR1 and CDR2 sequences are LNHDA and SQIVND (reference sequence). CDR3 length: 12 residues. The V end lost 3 bases, the J end lost 8 bases, and 8 bases lay between the germline ends. DNA for the CDR3: TGTGCCAGTAGTATTCAGGGGCATGAGCAGTTCTTC. It specifies CASSIQGHEQFF.

The chain joins TRBV15 to TRBJ2-7, with 9 bases fitting TRBD2. CDR3 length equals 14 residues. V trimming: 4 bases; J trimming: 2 bases; junction bases outside the gene matches: 3. CDR1 is LNHNV and CDR2 is YYDKDF in the germline V gene (reference sequence). Here the CDR3 DNA reads TGTGCCACCAGCAAAGCGGGAGGTGCCTACGAGCAGTACTTC. It codes for CATSKAGGAYEQYF.

The chain uses TRBV5-1 and TRBJ2-7; 12 positions agree with TRBD1. The germline V gene has CDR1 SGHRS and CDR2 YFSETQ. Trimming at V came to 4 bases and at J to 5 bases, leaving 10 bases not matched to a gene. This CDR3 has 16 residues. CDR3: CASSPPGTGGINEQYF. For the CDR3, the DNA is TGCGCCAGCAGCCCTCCCGGGACAGGGGGCATCAACGAGCAGTACTTC.

The chain carries TRBV27 and TRBJ2-1, with 15 bases fitting TRBD2. Germline V lookup: CDR1 MNHEY, CDR2 SMNVEV (reference sequence). The CDR3 spans 19 residues. After removal of 8 bases from V and 8 bases from J, the junction contained 19 bases not matched to a gene. CDR3 sequence reads: CASGAPGLAGGWVWDEQFF. The CDR3 region has the DNA TGTGCCAGCGGAGCCCCGGGACTAGCGGGAGGTTGGGTTTGGGATGAGCAGTTCTTC.

The chain's CDR3 is CASSPSLIAGTHNEQFF. The DNA for the CDR3 is TGTGCCAGCTCACCATCACTGATAGCCGGGACTCACAATGAGCAGTTCTTC. J is TRBJ2-1 and V is TRBV18; a possible D gene is TRBD2 (6 bases). The CDR3 length is 17 residues. Germline V gene sequence: CDR1 KGHSH, CDR2 LQKENI. Trimming removed 2 bases at V and 5 bases at J, with 19 bases between.

The chain links TRBV24-1 to TRBJ1-2, with a tentative D call TRBD1 (6 bases). Germline CDR1 is KGHDR and CDR2 is SFDVKD. The CDR3 consists of 14 residues. Deletions cut 3 bases from V and 1 base from J, with 8 bases between. CDR3 DNA sequence: TGTGCCACCAGTGATCAACAGGGTAACTATGGCTACACCTTC. Translating gives CATSDQQGNYGYTF.

The genes are TRBV5-1 and TRBJ1-3; D is ambiguous. The V end was cut by 4 bases, the J end by 4 bases, with 12 bases between. The CDR3 has 14 residues. Germline CDR1 is SGHRS and CDR2 is YFSETQ. The chain's CDR3 is CASSLLPGGNTIYF. CDR3 sequence (DNA): TGCGCCAGCAGCCTGCTGCCGGGGGGAAACACCATATATTTT. Variable domain in full (rest from reference TRBV5-1 and TRBJ1-3): KAGVTQTPRYLIKTRGQQVTLSCSPISGHRSVSWYQQTPGQGLQFLFEYFSETQRNKGNFPGRFSGRQFSNSRSEMNVSTLELGDSALYLCASSLLPGGNTIYFGEGSWLTVV.

The chain is built from TRBV7-8 and TRBJ2-7; D may match TRBD1 or TRBD2 (5 bases each). The germline CDR1 and CDR2 sequences are SGHVS and FQNEAQ. Trimming removed 5 bases at V and 6 bases at J, with 23 bases between. The CDR3 is made up of 16 amino acids. The CDR3 here is CASSHAIRDGFLEQYF. The CDR3 DNA sequence: TGTGCCAGCAGCCACGCGATCAGGGACGGTTTTCTCGAGCAGTACTTC.

The chain employs TRBV5-1 and TRBJ1-3; D possibly corresponds to TRBD1 (6 bases). V was trimmed by 0 bases and J by 4 bases, leaving 8 bases between them. Germline CDR1 reads SGHRS; CDR2 reads YFSETQ. The CDR3 contains 14 residues. The CDR3 region has the DNA TGCGCCAGCAGCTTGGCTACAGGGGGAAACACCATATATTTT. This gives the protein CASSLATGGNTIYF.

The V and J genes are TRBV7-8 and TRBJ1-3; 7 nucleotides align to TRBD1. The V and J ends lost 5 bases and 4 bases, in that order; junction bases with no gene match: 5. CDR1 and CDR2 from the germline V gene are SGHVS and FQNEAQ. The CDR3 contains 14 residues. DNA for the CDR3: TGTGCCAGCAGCCCGACAGGGCTAGGAAACACCATATATTTT. Encoded protein: CASSPTGLGNTIYF.

The chain uses TRBV2 and TRBJ2-2, with a tentative D call TRBD2 (5 bases). The V gene's germline CDR1 is SNHLY and CDR2 FYNNEI. The V gene lost 2 bases and the J gene lost 5 bases, with 12 bases spanning the gap. This CDR3 spans 15 amino acids. This CDR3 is CASSENGLLTGELFF. The CDR3, as DNA: TGTGCCAGCAGTGAAAACGGACTTTTAACCGGGGAGCTGTTTTTT.